One sample yielded the 25 T cell receptor beta chains listed below, sequenced in a study of patients and donors after allogeneic stem cell transplantation. TCRdb recomputed calls from the RT-PCR reads with MiXCR, one row per CDR3 protein. The data contain about 400,000 distinct CDR3 sequences, around 15% of them singletons. Material: blood, either unsorted or a sorted T cell fraction (not recorded which). These receptors were obtained from a human donor who was either an allogeneic HSCT recipient or a stem cell or donor lymphocyte infusion donor (not recorded which). It is not recorded whose cells these are; they may come from a transplant donor.

This clonotype has at least ten counts. The genes are TRBV5-1 and TRBJ2-1, with 7 bases identical to TRBD2. With 2 bases clipped from V and 1 base from J, the junction kept 3 bases outside the gene matches. Germline-derived CDR1 and CDR2 are SGHRS and YFSETQ. The CDR3 length is 15 residues. The CDR3: CASSLGTISYNEQFF. The CDR3 DNA reads TGCGCCAGCAGCTTAGGGACTATATCCTACAATGAGCAGTTCTTC.

This chain uses TRBV7-9 with TRBJ1-4; 9 nucleotides line up with TRBD1. CDR1 SEHNR and CDR2 FQNEAQ come from the germline V gene (reference sequence). The CDR3 consists of 16 residues. The ends lost 5 bases at V and 8 bases at J; junction bases unmatched: 12. CDR3 coding DNA: TGTGCCAGCAGCAACCCGGTGGGACAGGGAGCGGAAAAACTGTTTTTT. Its protein product is CASSNPVGQGAEKLFF. The variable domain in full, completed from reference TRBV7-9 and TRBJ1-4, reads DTGVSQNPRHKITKRGQNVTFRCDPISEHNRLYWYRQTLGQGPEFLTYFQNEAQLEKSRLLSDRFSAERPKGSFSTLEIQRTEQGDSAMYLCASSNPVGQGAEKLFFGSGTQLSVL.

V is TRBV30 and J is TRBJ1-2; D might be TRBD1 (6 bases). The germline CDR1 and CDR2 sequences are GTSNPN and SVGIG (reference sequence). The CDR3 is 12 residues long. V lost 3 bases and J 4 bases, leaving 9 bases between the germline ends. The CDR3 DNA sequence: TGTGCCTGGAGCAGGGGTACCTATGGCTACACCTTC. Its protein product is CAWSRGTYGYTF.

This clonotype was seen a few times. The chain joins TRBV24-1 to TRBJ1-5, with D possibly TRBD1 on 5 matching bases. V was shortened by 4 bases and J by 5 bases, with 17 bases between the two germline ends. The CDR3 is made up of 16 amino acids. The germline CDR1 and CDR2 sequences are KGHDR and SFDVKD. Here the CDR3 reads CATSESRQIRDQPQHF. In DNA, the CDR3 is TGTGCCACCAGTGAATCCCGACAGATCCGGGATCAGCCCCAGCATTTT.

The chain couples TRBV6-5 to TRBJ2-5, with D maybe TRBD1 (6 bases). This CDR3 comprises 13 residues. Germline loops: CDR1 MNHEY, CDR2 SVGAGI. With 4 bases removed from V and 3 bases from J, the gap between germline ends came to 9 bases. The CDR3 loop reads CASSSGQKETQYF. The CDR3 DNA is TGTGCCAGCAGTTCCGGACAGAAAGAGACCCAGTACTTC.

CDR3 nucleotide sequence: TGTGCCAGCAGCCAAGAGTGGCCCGAGCAGTACTTC. The encoded protein is CASSQEWPEQYF. V and J are TRBV3-1 and TRBJ2-7; D is undetermined. Deletions cut 0 bases from V and 6 bases from J, with 6 bases between. Germline CDR1 LGHDT, CDR2 YNNKEL (reference sequence). CDR3 length equals 12 residues.

This clonotype was observed a handful of times. This sequence joins TRBV7-9 and TRBJ2-2; D is unclear. Germline loops: CDR1 SEHNR, CDR2 FQNEAQ (reference sequence). This CDR3 spans 16 amino acids. The ends were cut back, 5 bases at V and 0 bases at J, with 13 bases in the middle. The CDR3 loop is CASSPWASPNTGELFF. The CDR3 nucleotides are TGTGCCAGCAGCCCCTGGGCGTCCCCGAACACCGGGGAGCTGTTTTTT.

The rearrangement links TRBV9 to TRBJ1-3; tentative D call: TRBD1 (5 bases). Trimming took 0 bases from V and 1 from J, leaving 5 bases between them. CDR3 length: 14 residues. Germline values: CDR1 SGDLS, CDR2 YYNGEE. CDR3 bases: TGTGCCAGCAGCGTAGAGGGGTCTGGAAACACCATATATTTT. Translated: CASSVEGSGNTIYF. Based on the CDR3 plus reference TRBV9 and TRBJ1-3, the full variable domain is DSGVTQTPKHLITATGQRVTLRCSPRSGDLSVYWYQQSLDQGLQFLIQYYNGEERAKGNILERFSAQQFPDLHSELNLSSLELGDSALYFCASSVEGSGNTIYFGEGSWLTVV.

V and J are TRBV6-8 and TRBJ1-2; D is possibly TRBD1 (5 bases). V shed 4 bases and J shed 8 bases, with 17 bases lying between them. The CDR3 extends over 14 amino acids. Germline-derived CDR1 and CDR2 are MNHGY and SAAAGT. The CDR3: CASSSLGKGVGYTF. The CDR3 nucleotides are TGTGCCAGCAGTTCCCTGGGAAAAGGGGTCGGCTACACCTTC.

This clonotype was found a few times. The chain joins TRBV14 to TRBJ2-5; D perhaps matches TRBD2 (6 bases). The CDR3 consists of 16 residues. Germline-derived CDR1 and CDR2 are SGHDN and FVKESK. Trimming cost V 3 bases and J 0 bases, with 14 bases left between them. This CDR3 is CASSHWTILYQETQYF. The CDR3 nucleotides read TGTGCCAGCAGCCACTGGACTATCCTCTACCAAGAGACCCAGTACTTC.

The chain recombines TRBV7-2 with TRBJ1-2; D might be TRBD1 (6 bases). This CDR3 contains 13 residues. V lost 4 bases, J lost 4 bases, and 10 bases lay in between. CDR1 SGHTA and CDR2 FQGNSA come from the germline V gene. CDR3 bases: TGTGCCAGCAGCTATAGGACAGCCTATGGCTACACCTTC. Its protein is CASSYRTAYGYTF.

The V and J genes are TRBV27 and TRBJ1-2; D is undetermined. In germline, CDR1 is MNHEY, CDR2 SMNVEV (reference sequence). Trimming removed 4 bases from V and 4 bases from J, with 16 bases in between. CDR3 length equals 15 residues. Here the CDR3 reads CASSSSPPRAYGYTF. CDR3 sequence (DNA): TGTGCCAGCAGTTCGAGTCCGCCAAGGGCCTATGGCTACACCTTC.

This clonotype came up a few times. V is TRBV20-1 and J is TRBJ2-7; D unclear. This CDR3 contains 15 residues. Germline V CDR1 and CDR2: DFQATT, SNEGSKA (reference sequence). The V gene lost 3 bases and the J gene lost 3 bases, with 18 bases spanning the gap. The CDR3 nucleotides are TGCAGTGCTAGCCTGAGAGCGACCTACGGCTACGAGCAGTACTTC. Amino acids: CSASLRATYGYEQYF.

The chain employs TRBV20-1 and TRBJ2-1, with 11 nucleotides matching TRBD2. CDR3 length: 14 residues. From germline, CDR1 is DFQATT and CDR2 SNEGSKA (reference sequence). V lost 5 bases to trimming and J lost 2 bases; unmatched junction nucleotides: 2. CDR3 protein: CSAGSGRAYNEQFF. Written as DNA, the CDR3 is TGCAGTGCTGGTAGCGGGAGGGCCTACAATGAGCAGTTCTTC.

This clonotype showed up just a few times. The chain carries TRBV2 and TRBJ2-3; 7 bases match TRBD2. The V and J ends lost 4 bases and 3 bases, in that order; junction bases with no gene match: 4. Looked up from germline, CDR1 is SNHLY and CDR2 is FYNNEI. The CDR3 length is 14 residues. In DNA form, the CDR3 reads TGTGCCAGCAGTGCCGGGACTATAACAGATACGCAGTATTTT. Amino acid sequence: CASSAGTITDTQYF.

This clonotype has a handful of counts. The V and J genes are TRBV4-1 and TRBJ2-7, with D hard to call. The CDR3 is 11 amino acids. Germline assignment: CDR1 MGHRA and CDR2 YSYEKL. Trimming removed 3 bases from V and 12 bases from J, with 12 bases in between. In nucleotides, the CDR3 is TGCGCCAGCAGCCATCTCAGCGAAGGGTACTTC. It yields the protein CASSHLSEGYF.

Only a few counts were recorded for this clonotype. The chain has TRBV6-2 or TRBV6-3 and TRBJ2-7, with TRBD1 matching over 9 bases. After removal of 2 bases from V and 1 base from J, the junction contained 3 bases not matched to a gene. Germline-derived CDR1 and CDR2 are MNHEY and SVGEGT. There are 15 residues in the CDR3. The chain's CDR3 is CASSYKTGGSYEQYF. DNA for the CDR3: TGTGCCAGCAGTTACAAGACAGGGGGATCCTACGAGCAGTACTTC.

This clonotype was found a few times. V and J are TRBV7-9 and TRBJ1-4; D gene ambiguous. The CDR3 covers 13 residues. Germline V gene lookup returns CDR1 SEHNR and CDR2 FQNEAQ (reference sequence). Trimming pared 2 bases from V and 8 bases from J, leaving 9 bases between. The CDR3: CASSLRSGEKLFF. For the CDR3, the DNA is TGTGCCAGCAGCTTAAGGTCGGGCGAAAAACTGTTTTTT.

The chain combines TRBV19 with TRBJ1-4, with 9 bases lining up with TRBD1. Trimming cost V 3 bases and J 2 bases; bases outside gene matches: 4. The CDR3 runs 16 residues. Germline V gives CDR1 LNHDA, CDR2 SQIVND (reference sequence). The CDR3 sequence: CASSIGQGFTNEKLFF. Written as DNA, the CDR3 is TGTGCCAGTAGTATCGGACAGGGGTTCACTAATGAAAAACTGTTTTTT.

J is TRBJ2-3 and V is TRBV24-1, with 11 bases aligning to TRBD2. J was trimmed by 0 bases and V by 3 bases; bases with no gene match: 1. The CDR3 covers 16 residues. Germline lookup yields CDR1 KGHDR and CDR2 SFDVKD. The CDR3 nucleotides read TGTGCCACCAGTGATCGGACTAGCGGGAGCACAGATACGCAGTATTTT. Protein: CATSDRTSGSTDTQYF.

This clonotype occurred a few times. The genes are TRBV15 and TRBJ2-2, with a tentative D call TRBD1 (6 bases). Looked up from germline, CDR1 is LNHNV and CDR2 is YYDKDF (reference sequence). The CDR3 is 17 amino acids. With 0 bases removed from V and 0 bases from J, the gap between germline ends came to 11 bases. The chain's CDR3 is CATSRDPGTPNTGELFF. The CDR3 region has the DNA TGTGCCACCAGCAGAGACCCCGGGACACCGAACACCGGGGAGCTGTTTTTT.

This chain links TRBV5-1 with TRBJ2-5; D could derive from TRBD1 or TRBD2 (5 bases each). Trimming removed 3 bases at V and 5 bases at J, with 14 bases between. Looked up from germline, CDR1 is SGHRS and CDR2 is YFSETQ. The CDR3 is 14 residues long. This chain's CDR3 is CASSSGRGAETQYF. CDR3 sequence (DNA): TGCGCCAGCAGCTCAGGGAGAGGGGCGGAGACCCAGTACTTC.

The chain carries TRBV6-5 and TRBJ2-5, with 10 bases fitting TRBD2. The CDR3 extends over 18 amino acids. The germline V gene encodes CDR1 MNHEY and CDR2 SVGAGI. J was trimmed by 9 bases and V by 0 bases; bases with no gene match: 16. CDR3 sequence reads: CASSYSRAPSGGHPPQYF. CDR3 DNA: TGTGCCAGCAGTTACTCGAGGGCCCCTAGCGGGGGTCACCCCCCCCAGTACTTC.

The chain employs TRBV20-1 and TRBJ2-7, with D maybe TRBD1 (5 bases). This CDR3 is built from 12 residues. Trimming took 4 bases from V and 3 from J, leaving 10 bases between them. Germline CDR1 DFQATT, CDR2 SNEGSKA (reference sequence). CDR3 region: CSAKQAIYEQYF. Here the CDR3 DNA reads TGCAGTGCTAAACAGGCCATCTACGAGCAGTACTTC.

The chain has TRBV5-1 and TRBJ2-3; TRBD2 aligns across 13 bases. V gave up 3 bases and J gave up 4 bases; unmatched junction bases: 11. Germline CDR1 is SGHRS and CDR2 is YFSETQ. The CDR3 contains 18 residues. The CDR3: CASSSSRTSGGSADTQYF. CDR3 DNA sequence: TGCGCCAGCAGCTCAAGTCGGACTAGCGGGGGCTCGGCAGATACGCAGTATTTT. Drawing the rest from reference TRBV5-1 and TRBJ2-3, the complete variable domain is KAGVTQTPRYLIKTRGQQVTLSCSPISGHRSVSWYQQTPGQGLQFLFEYFSETQRNKGNFPGRFSGRQFSNSRSEMNVSTLELGDSALYLCASSSSRTSGGSADTQYFGPGTRLTVL.